Listed below are T cell receptor beta chains from one sample, sequenced in a study of blood T cell repertoires in COVID-19. Produced via immunoSEQ multiplex PCR; TCRdb's table is partial and in-frame only. Here the sample spans 70,000 or so clones, about 80% being singletons. The source material was peripheral blood. These TCRs come from a woman aged 60-70 years with acute or convalescent COVID-19. Both conserved end residues are part of each CDR3. Each record gives: V gene, clone size, D gene, J gene, CDR3 DNA, CDR3 protein. The D gene is left open where the match is weak. Where a row states a size, it is once, few, many or the class of an expanded clone; other rows omit it.

>TRBV9|NA|NA|TRBJ1-3
TGTGCCAGCAGCGACAGCAAAACTGGAAACACCATATATTTT
CASSDSKTGNTIYF
>TRBV5-5|NA|TRBD1|TRBJ1-4
TGTGCCAGCAGCTTGGGTCTAGGACAGGGGACTGAAAAACTGTTTTTT
CASSLGLGQGTEKLFF
>TRBV7-3|NA|NA|TRBJ1-1
TGTGCCAGCAGCTTACGATGGTCGAGTGGAGCTTTCTTT
CASSLRWSSGAFF
>TRBV27|once|TRBD2|TRBJ2-7
TGTGCCAGCAGTCCCCCGGGGGGTACCGAGCAGTACTTC
CASSPPGGTEQYF
>TRBV12-3/TRBV12-4|few|NA|TRBJ2-1
TGTGCCAGCAGTTCTAAGATATACAATGAGCAGTTCTTC
CASSSKIYNEQFF
>TRBV30|NA|TRBD1|TRBJ1-2
TGTGCCTGGAGTCCACTCGACAGGGGTAACTATGGCTACACCTTC
CAWSPLDRGNYGYTF
>TRBV2|NA|TRBD1|TRBJ1-6
TGTGCCAGCATTTCGACAGGGGGTTTTTCACCCCTCCACTTT
CASISTGGFSPLHF
>TRBV4-1|NA|NA|TRBJ1-5
TGCGCCAGCAGCCAAGCGGGGTCCAATCAGCCCCAGCATTTT
CASSQAGSNQPQHF
>TRBV3-1/TRBV3-2|NA|NA|TRBJ1-6
TGTGCCAGCAGCCTCGACCCCTCCCGGGGAGGGAATTCACCCCTCCACTTT
CASSLDPSRGGNSPLHF
>TRBV10-3|NA|TRBD2|TRBJ2-3
TGTGCCGCCGGTCCCGGGGGGTGGTCAGATACGCAGTATTTT
CAAGPGGWSDTQYF
>TRBV9|once|NA|TRBJ1-3
TGTGCCAGCAGCCCGAGCTTTGGTAGCACCATATATTTT
CASSPSFGSTIYF
>TRBV2|NA|NA|TRBJ1-4
TGTGCCAGCCTCGGGGGGGGTGAAAAACTGTTTTTT
CASLGGGEKLFF
>TRBV6-1|NA|NA|TRBJ1-4
TGTGCCAGCAGTGATCAGGTGGCTTCTAATGAAAAACTGTTTTTT
CASSDQVASNEKLFF
>TRBV27|NA|NA|TRBJ2-5
TGTGCCAGCAGTACCTGGGTGGGGGGGCGGACGGAGACCCAGTACTTC
CASSTWVGGRTETQYF
>TRBV12-3/TRBV12-4|NA|NA|TRBJ1-1
TGTGCCAGCAGTTTAGCGCAAAGGGAGACTTTCTTT
CASSLAQRETFF
>TRBV20-1|NA|NA|TRBJ1-4
TGCAGTGCCAAACCGGGGGAAAAACTGTTTTTT
CSAKPGEKLFF
>TRBV24-1|NA|TRBD1|TRBJ2-2
TGTGCCACCAGTGCCGCGGGACAGGGGGGCACCGGGGAGCTGTTTTTT
CATSAAGQGGTGELFF
>TRBV13|once|NA|TRBJ1-2
TGTGCCAGCAGCTTTCCTGACAGTAACTATGGCTACACCTTC
CASSFPDSNYGYTF
>TRBV9|once|NA|TRBJ2-1
TGTGCCAGCAGCGGAGGGAGTAGCTCCTACAATGAGCAGTTCTTC
CASSGGSSSYNEQFF
>TRBV6-5|NA|TRBD1|TRBJ1-2
TGTGCCAGCAGTTTCATCCGGGACAGCTTTACCTATGGCTACACCTTC
CASSFIRDSFTYGYTF
>TRBV3-1/TRBV3-2|NA|TRBD1|TRBJ1-1
TGTGCCAGCAGCCCTGGGACAGGGCTTTTGAGTACTGAAGCTTTCTTT
CASSPGTGLLSTEAFF
>TRBV30|NA|TRBD1|TRBJ1-1
TGTGCCTGGAGCCCGGGACAGGGAACTGAAGCTTTCTTT
CAWSPGQGTEAFF
>TRBV6-5|few|TRBD1|TRBJ2-2
TGTGCCAGCAGTTACTCAAACAGGGGGCCCACCGGGGAGCTGTTTTTT
CASSYSNRGPTGELFF